A selection of T cell receptor beta chains follows, all from one sample in a study of early T cells in non-severe SARS-CoV-2 infection. TCRdb fed the 5' RACE reads into MiXCR, producing one record per CDR3 protein. The table lists over 50,000 distinct CDR3 sequences, roughly 8% of them singletons. Sequenced material: whole blood. Receptors were obtained from an adult who was a healthcare worker with PCR-confirmed SARS-CoV-2 infection or an uninfected control (not recorded which). Each CDR3 is given with its conserved first and last residue. Fields, in order: J gene, clone size, D gene, V gene, CDR3 DNA, CDR3 protein. The D gene is left open where the match is weak. Clone size, where shown, is once, few, many, or a class for clones that have expanded.

TRBJ2-5 . TRBD1 TRBV9 TGTGCCAGCAGCGCTCCGACCGGGACAGGGGGTTGGAAGACCCAGTACTTC CASSAPTGTGGWKTQYF
TRBJ2-3 . . TRBV11-3 TGTGCCAGCAGCTCGCACCAAGGGGATACGCAGTATTTT CASSSHQGDTQYF
TRBJ2-1 few TRBD2 TRBV6-1 TGTGCCAGCAGAGAAAGCGGGAACAATGAGCAGTTCTTC CASRESGNNEQFF
TRBJ2-1 many . TRBV5-5 TGTGCCAGCAGCTTGCGTCAGGGAAGTAGCTCCTACAATGAGCAGTTCTTC CASSLRQGSSSYNEQFF
TRBJ2-3 . TRBD2 TRBV5-6 TGTGCCAGCAGCTTGGCCGGGAGGGGCACAGATACGCAGAATTTT CASSLAGRGTDTQNF
TRBJ1-1 . . TRBV7-9 TGTGCCAGCAGCTTAGAAGCGAGCACTGAAGCTTTCTTT CASSLEASTEAFF
TRBJ2-3 few . TRBV3-1 TGTGCCAGCAGCCAAGATGGGTACACAGATACGCAGTATTTT CASSQDGYTDTQYF
TRBJ2-7 . TRBD1 TRBV13 TGTGCCAGCAGCACGGGACAGGGGGAGCAGTACTTC CASSTGQGEQYF
TRBJ2-7 many . TRBV27 TGTGCCAGCAGTTTACGCTTCGGCGAGCAGTACTTC CASSLRFGEQYF
TRBJ1-1 few . TRBV11-2 TGTGCCAGCAGCTTAACACGGGCGAACACTGAAGCTTTCTTT CASSLTRANTEAFF
TRBJ2-7 . TRBD1 TRBV5-6 TGTGCCAGCAGCTTTGAGACAGGGGAAGATCCCTACGAGCAGTACTTC CASSFETGEDPYEQYF
TRBJ2-6 many . TRBV29-1 TGCAGCGTTGGGGTACAATCTGGGGCCAACGTCCTGACTTTC CSVGVQSGANVLTF
TRBJ1-1 . . TRBV2 TGTGCCAGCAGGTCGGACCAGAACACTGAAGCTTTCTTT CASRSDQNTEAFF
TRBJ2-5 few . TRBV11-2 TGTGCCAGCAGCTTGGCCGGGAGTTGGCAGACCCAGTACTTC CASSLAGSWQTQYF